This T cell receptor beta chain appears in the sequencing data of a study of blood T cell repertoires in COVID-19. TCRdb's table, derived via immunoSEQ multiplex PCR, lists solely in-frame clones and lacks some. The sample holds about 140,000 clones, approximately 78% seen once. Germline lookup yields CDR1 SGHNT and CDR2 YYREEE (reference sequence). The CDR3 totals 15 residues. J gave up 4 bases and V 4 bases, and 10 bases lay outside the gene matches. Sequenced sample: peripheral blood. The TCR was taken from a man in his fifties or sixties who had recovered from COVID-19. The chain links TRBV5-4 to TRBJ2-5, with TRBD1 identical over 7 bases. The CDR3 DNA follows: TGTGCCAGCAGCAAGAGACAGGGAATGAGAGAGACCCAGTACTTC. Its protein is CASSKRQGMRETQYF.